The 17 T cell receptor beta chains below all came from one sample that was sequenced in a study of naive and memory T cell subsets. The SP2 primer and nested alpha and beta constant region primers amplified ligated cDNA in four rounds. Using its own MiXCR run on the 5' RACE reads, TCRdb lists one record per CDR3 protein. The sample lists roughly 60,000 distinct CDR3 sequences, approximately 6.6% occurring once. An oligonucleotide containing a UMI was ligated to the 3' end of TCR cDNA. The receptors derive from a male donor in good health.

In its sample, this clonotype was seen a few times. The rearrangement uses TRBV7-9 and TRBJ2-1; D is unclear. Germline values: CDR1 SEHNR, CDR2 FQNEAQ (reference sequence). This CDR3 comprises 15 residues. V was clipped by 5 bases and J by 6 bases, with 17 bases between them. CDR3 amino acids: CASSPPLRLGNEQFF. The CDR3 nucleotides are TGTGCCAGCAGCCCCCCCTTAAGGTTGGGCAATGAGCAGTTCTTC.

This chain links TRBV12-3 or TRBV12-4 with TRBJ2-2; D perhaps matches TRBD2 (6 bases). With 7 bases removed from V and 1 base from J, the gap between germline ends came to 13 bases. This CDR3 spans 15 amino acids. In DNA, the CDR3 is TGTGCCAGCACCGAACGGCGGGGGAACACCGGGGAGCTGTTTTTT. It translates to CASTERRGNTGELFF.

The table lists this clonotype with many counts. The gene calls are TRBV7-9 and TRBJ2-1; maybe TRBD2 (7 bases). CDR3 length: 15 residues. V lost 5 bases, J lost 3 bases, and 14 bases lay in between. Germline loops: CDR1 SEHNR, CDR2 FQNEAQ (reference sequence). DNA for the CDR3: TGTGCCAGCAGCCCCCGCGGGGGCCGCTACAATGAGCAGTTCTTC. This encodes CASSPRGGRYNEQFF.

This clonotype has just a few counts. V and J are TRBV6-5 and TRBJ2-2, with 7 bases fitting TRBD1. J lost 5 bases, V lost 6 bases, and 9 bases had no gene match. The CDR3 covers 15 residues. In germline, CDR1 is MNHEY, CDR2 SVGAGI. The CDR3 DNA is TGTGCCAGCAGACCACCCGGGACAGCGACCGGGGAGCTGTTTTTT. This translates into CASRPPGTATGELFF.

A few counts support this clonotype. The chain carries TRBV29-1 and TRBJ1-2, with 8 bases identical to TRBD1. Trimming at V came to 3 bases and at J to 7 bases, leaving 10 bases not matched to a gene. Germline CDR1 and CDR2: SQVTM and ANQGSEA. The CDR3 runs to 14 residues. CDR3 sequence: CSVDPTGEGGGYTF. CDR3 bases: TGCAGCGTTGACCCGACAGGGGAAGGGGGTGGCTACACCTTC.

The table lists this clonotype with a few counts. This rearrangement joins TRBV20-1 to TRBJ1-2; TRBD1 matches 10 bases. This CDR3 is 16 amino acids long. In germline, CDR1 is DFQATT, CDR2 SNEGSKA (reference sequence). J was trimmed by 0 bases and V by 3 bases; bases with no gene match: 7. In nucleotides, the CDR3 is TGCAGTGCTAGGCCCCGGGACAGGGGCCCTAACTATGGCTACACCTTC. It translates to CSARPRDRGPNYGYTF.

This clonotype has ten or more counts. The V call is TRBV29-1, the J call TRBJ2-5; maybe TRBD1 (6 bases). The length of the CDR3 is 12 residues. Germline CDR1 SQVTM, CDR2 ANQGSEA. With 4 bases removed from V and 5 bases from J, the gap between germline ends came to 11 bases. In DNA form, the CDR3 reads TGCAGCGTTGGGACAGTAGACGAGACCCAGTACTTC. Its translation: CSVGTVDETQYF.

This clonotype was detected many times. The V gene is TRBV18, the J gene TRBJ2-1; D gene uncertain. Germline CDR1 and CDR2: KGHSH and LQKENI. CDR3 length: 14 residues. With 3 bases removed from V and 6 bases from J, the gap between germline ends came to 12 bases. The CDR3 is CASSPIDITNEQFF. The CDR3 coding sequence is TGTGCCAGCTCACCTATTGACATTACCAATGAGCAGTTCTTC.

The gene calls are TRBV7-9 and TRBJ2-1; 10 bases are a match to TRBD2. Unmatched junction bases numbered 19, after V lost 8 bases and J lost 9 bases. CDR1 is SEHNR and CDR2 is FQNEAQ in the germline V gene (reference sequence). This CDR3 is built from 17 residues. The CDR3 region is CASSFWGLAGEWGEQFF. In DNA, the CDR3 is TGTGCCAGCTCCTTCTGGGGGCTAGCGGGAGAGTGGGGTGAGCAGTTCTTC.

The CDR3 region has the DNA TGTGCCAGCAGCCCTACCGGGGACGCTAGAGAGACCCAGTACTTC. Its protein is CASSPTGDARETQYF. The chain has TRBV9 and TRBJ2-5; D is tentatively TRBD1 or TRBD2 (5 bases each). Trimming took off 4 bases at V and 4 bases at J, with 17 bases between the two ends. Germline V lookup: CDR1 SGDLS, CDR2 YYNGEE. The CDR3 extends over 15 amino acids.

The table lists this clonotype with a few counts. The chain employs TRBV29-1 and TRBJ2-2, with 12 positions matching TRBD2. The CDR3 loop spans 18 amino acids. With V trimmed by 7 bases and J by 4 bases, 16 bases remained unmatched. CDR1 and CDR2 from the germline V gene are SQVTM and ANQGSEA. CDR3 sequence: CSAGPETGTSGLTGELFF. The CDR3 bases are TGCAGCGCGGGCCCGGAGACCGGGACTAGCGGGCTCACCGGGGAGCTGTTTTTT.

This clonotype was counted a few times. The rearrangement joins TRBV29-1 to TRBJ1-2; tentative D call: TRBD1 (5 bases). V lost 1 base and J lost 5, with 14 bases in between. This CDR3 spans 14 amino acids. CDR1 SQVTM and CDR2 ANQGSEA come from the germline V gene. The CDR3: CSVEARVMDYGYTF. CDR3 DNA: TGCAGCGTTGAAGCCAGGGTAATGGATTATGGCTACACCTTC.

This clonotype was detected a few times. This chain links TRBV5-1 with TRBJ2-1; TRBD2 aligns across 7 bases. This CDR3 comprises 16 residues. CDR1 is SGHRS, CDR2 YFSETQ, per germline. With 2 bases clipped from V and 0 bases from J, the junction kept 5 bases outside the gene matches. CDR3: CASSLDPGGSYNEQFF. In DNA form, the CDR3 reads TGCGCCAGCAGCTTAGACCCGGGGGGCTCCTACAATGAGCAGTTCTTC.

The CDR3 DNA is TGCAGTGCTAGAGATAAGTCGGTAGCGGGGGCCAATGAGCAGTTCTTC. Translating gives CSARDKSVAGANEQFF. This rearrangement joins TRBV20-1 to TRBJ2-1; 9 nucleotides agree with TRBD2. Germline values: CDR1 DFQATT, CDR2 SNEGSKA (reference sequence). This CDR3 comprises 16 residues. V lost 0 bases to trimming and J lost 6 bases; unmatched junction nucleotides: 9.

Many counts were recorded for this clonotype. The chain uses TRBV2 and TRBJ2-1; D might be TRBD2 (6 bases). Trimming cost V 3 bases and J 5 bases, with 11 bases left between them. Germline values: CDR1 SNHLY, CDR2 FYNNEI. This CDR3 is 14 amino acids long. As DNA, the CDR3 is TGTGCCAGCAGTGAGGGGAGGACTAACAATGAGCAGTTCTTC. It specifies CASSEGRTNNEQFF.

The chain has TRBV6-5 and TRBJ2-2; 12 positions match TRBD1. Looked up from germline, CDR1 is MNHEY and CDR2 is SVGAGI. This CDR3 region has 15 residues. The trim removed 6 bases at V and 5 bases at J, leaving 4 bases unmatched. CDR3 in amino acids: CASSPGQGATGELFF. The CDR3 DNA is TGTGCCAGCAGCCCGGGACAGGGGGCTACCGGGGAGCTGTTTTTT.

This clonotype was observed many times. The CDR3 protein is CASNLGETQYF. The CDR3 region has the DNA TGTGCCAGCAACTTGGGGGAGACCCAGTACTTC. The chain combines TRBV28 with TRBJ2-5; D is undetermined. The CDR3 covers 11 residues. The germline V gene encodes CDR1 MDHEN and CDR2 SYDVKM. Trimming left V 7 bases short and J 5 bases short, with 8 bases between.